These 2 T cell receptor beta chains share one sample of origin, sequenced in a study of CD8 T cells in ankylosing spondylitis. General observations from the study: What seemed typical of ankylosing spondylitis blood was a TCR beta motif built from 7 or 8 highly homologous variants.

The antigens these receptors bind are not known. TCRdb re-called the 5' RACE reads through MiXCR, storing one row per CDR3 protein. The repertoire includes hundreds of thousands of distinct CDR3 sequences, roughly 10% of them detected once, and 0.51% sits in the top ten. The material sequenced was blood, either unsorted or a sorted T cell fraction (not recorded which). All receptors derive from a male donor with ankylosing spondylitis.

The CDR3 reads CASSLAPTPTYEQYF. The CDR3, as DNA: TGTGCCAGCAGCTTAGCTCCGACTCCTACCTACGAGCAGTACTTC. The rearrangement links TRBV7-2 to TRBJ2-7; no definite D call. This CDR3 has 15 amino acids. The V end was cut by 0 bases, the J end by 2 bases, with 11 bases between. CDR1 is SGHTA, CDR2 FQGNSA, per germline.

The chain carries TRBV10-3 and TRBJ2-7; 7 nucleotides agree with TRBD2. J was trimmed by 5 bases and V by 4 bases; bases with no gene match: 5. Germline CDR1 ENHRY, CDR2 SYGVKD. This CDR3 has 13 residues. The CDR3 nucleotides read TGTGCCATCAGTGGCTTGGCGGGGGACGAGCAGTACTTC. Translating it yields CAISGLAGDEQYF.